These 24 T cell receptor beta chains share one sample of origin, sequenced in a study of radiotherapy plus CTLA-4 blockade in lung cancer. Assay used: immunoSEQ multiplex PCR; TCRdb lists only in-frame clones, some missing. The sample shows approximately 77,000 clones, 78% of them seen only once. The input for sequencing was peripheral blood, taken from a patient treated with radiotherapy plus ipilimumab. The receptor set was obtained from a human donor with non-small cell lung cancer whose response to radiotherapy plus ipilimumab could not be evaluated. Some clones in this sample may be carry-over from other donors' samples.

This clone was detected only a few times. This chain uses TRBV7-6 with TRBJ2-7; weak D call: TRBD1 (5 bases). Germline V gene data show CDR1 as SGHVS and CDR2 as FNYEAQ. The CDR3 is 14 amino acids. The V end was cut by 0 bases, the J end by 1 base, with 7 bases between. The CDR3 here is CASSLARQSYEQYF. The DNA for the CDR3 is TGTGCCAGCAGCTTAGCACGACAGTCCTACGAGCAGTACTTC.

CDR3: CASSYSADEQYF. CDR3 coding DNA: TGTGCCAGCAGTTACTCCGCGGACGAGCAGTACTTC. This sequence joins TRBV6-5 and TRBJ2-7, with D unresolved. Germline loops: CDR1 MNHEY, CDR2 SVGAGI. The CDR3 runs 12 residues. The germline V and J ends were trimmed by 0 bases and 5 bases, with 5 bases remaining between them.

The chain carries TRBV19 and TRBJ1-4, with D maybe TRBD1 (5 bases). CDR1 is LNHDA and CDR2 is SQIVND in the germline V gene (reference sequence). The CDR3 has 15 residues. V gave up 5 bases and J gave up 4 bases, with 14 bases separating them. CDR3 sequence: CASSSTGLSNEKLFF. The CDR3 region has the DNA TGTGCCAGTAGTTCGACGGGACTGAGTAATGAAAAACTGTTTTTT.

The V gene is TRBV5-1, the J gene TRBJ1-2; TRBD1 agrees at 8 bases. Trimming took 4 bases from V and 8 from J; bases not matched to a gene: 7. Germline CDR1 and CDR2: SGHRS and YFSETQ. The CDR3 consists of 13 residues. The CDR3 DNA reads TGCGCCAGCAGCCAAGGACAGGGCGGGGGCTACACCTTC. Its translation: CASSQGQGGGYTF.

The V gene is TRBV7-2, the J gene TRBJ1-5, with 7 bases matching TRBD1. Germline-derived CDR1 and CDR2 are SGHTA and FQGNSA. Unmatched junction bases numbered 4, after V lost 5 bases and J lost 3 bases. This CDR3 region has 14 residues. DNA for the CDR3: TGTGCCAGCAGCCCAGGGACAGTCAATCAGCCCCAGCATTTT. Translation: CASSPGTVNQPQHF.

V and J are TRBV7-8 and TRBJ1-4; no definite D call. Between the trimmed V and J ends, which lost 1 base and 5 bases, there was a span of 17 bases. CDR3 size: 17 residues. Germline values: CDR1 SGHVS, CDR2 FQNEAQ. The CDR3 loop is CASSLGEGGRSNEKLFF. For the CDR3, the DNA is TGTGCCAGCAGCTTAGGTGAAGGCGGTCGGTCGAATGAAAAACTGTTTTTT.

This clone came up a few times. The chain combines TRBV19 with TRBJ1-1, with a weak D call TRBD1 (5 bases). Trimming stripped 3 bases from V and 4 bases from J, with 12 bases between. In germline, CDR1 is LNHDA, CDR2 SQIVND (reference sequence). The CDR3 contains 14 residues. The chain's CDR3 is CASSMDPGGTEAFF. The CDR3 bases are TGTGCCAGTAGTATGGATCCGGGGGGCACTGAAGCTTTCTTT. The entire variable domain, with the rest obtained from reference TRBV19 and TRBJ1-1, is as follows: DGGITQSPKYLFRKEGQNVTLSCEQNLNHDAMYWYRQDPGQGLRLIYYSQIVNDFQKGDIAEGYSVSREKKESFPLTVTSAQKNPTAFYLCASSMDPGGTEAFFGQGTRLTVV.

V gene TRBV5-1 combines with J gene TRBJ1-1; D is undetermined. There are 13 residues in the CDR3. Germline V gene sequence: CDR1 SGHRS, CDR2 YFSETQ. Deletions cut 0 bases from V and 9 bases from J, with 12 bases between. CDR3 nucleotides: TGCGCCAGCAGCTTGGAAGACGGGGAAAAAGCTTTCTTT. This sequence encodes CASSLEDGEKAFF.

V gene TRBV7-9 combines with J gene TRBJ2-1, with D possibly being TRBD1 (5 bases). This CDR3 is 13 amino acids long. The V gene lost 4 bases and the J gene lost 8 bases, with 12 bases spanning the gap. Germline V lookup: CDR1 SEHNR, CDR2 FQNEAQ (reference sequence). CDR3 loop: CASSSAGWDEQFF. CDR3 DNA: TGTGCCAGCAGCTCTGCAGGGTGGGATGAGCAGTTCTTC.

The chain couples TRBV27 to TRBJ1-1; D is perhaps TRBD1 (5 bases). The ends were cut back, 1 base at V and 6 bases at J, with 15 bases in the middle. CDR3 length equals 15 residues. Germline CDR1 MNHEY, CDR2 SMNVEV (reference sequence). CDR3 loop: CASSLYPDSRAEAFF. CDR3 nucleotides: TGTGCCAGCAGTTTATACCCAGACAGCAGGGCTGAAGCTTTCTTT.

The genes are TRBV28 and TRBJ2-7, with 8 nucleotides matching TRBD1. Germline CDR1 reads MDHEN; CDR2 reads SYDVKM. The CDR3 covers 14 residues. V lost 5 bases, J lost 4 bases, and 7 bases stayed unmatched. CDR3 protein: CASSIRQGHYEQYF. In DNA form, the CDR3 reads TGTGCCAGCAGTATACGACAGGGGCATTACGAGCAGTACTTC.

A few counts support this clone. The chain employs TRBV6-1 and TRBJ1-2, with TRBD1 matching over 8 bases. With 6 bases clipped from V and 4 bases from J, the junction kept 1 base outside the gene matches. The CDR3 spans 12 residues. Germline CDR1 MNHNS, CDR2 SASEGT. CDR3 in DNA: TGTGCCAGCAGCACAGGGGGCTATGGCTACACCTTC. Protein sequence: CASSTGGYGYTF.

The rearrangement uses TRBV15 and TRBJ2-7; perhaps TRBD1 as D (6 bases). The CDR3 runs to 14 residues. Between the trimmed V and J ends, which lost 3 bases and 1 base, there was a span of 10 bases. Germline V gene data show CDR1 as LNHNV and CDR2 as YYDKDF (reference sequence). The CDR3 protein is CATSSKGHSYEQYF. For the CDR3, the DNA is TGTGCCACCAGCAGCAAGGGACATTCCTACGAGCAGTACTTC.

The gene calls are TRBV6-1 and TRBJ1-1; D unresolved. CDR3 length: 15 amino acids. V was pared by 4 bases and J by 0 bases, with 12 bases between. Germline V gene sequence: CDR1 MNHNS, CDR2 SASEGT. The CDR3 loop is CASSAPGGMNTEAFF. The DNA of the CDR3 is TGTGCCAGCAGTGCCCCGGGAGGCATGAACACTGAAGCTTTCTTT.

The CDR3 is CAWSPGGYQPQHF. The CDR3 nucleotides are TGTGCCTGGAGTCCCGGGGGATATCAGCCCCAGCATTTT. This rearrangement joins TRBV30 to TRBJ1-5; D may be TRBD1 (5 bases). The CDR3 has 13 residues. V was trimmed by 2 bases and J by 5 bases, leaving 10 bases between them. Germline loops: CDR1 GTSNPN, CDR2 SVGIG (reference sequence). Supplemented by reference TRBV30 and TRBJ1-5, the full variable domain reads SQTIHQWPATLVQPVGSPLSLECTVEGTSNPNLYWYRQAAGRGLQLLFYSVGIGQISSEVPQNLSASRPQDRQFILSSKKLLLSDSGFYLCAWSPGGYQPQHFGDGTRLSIL.

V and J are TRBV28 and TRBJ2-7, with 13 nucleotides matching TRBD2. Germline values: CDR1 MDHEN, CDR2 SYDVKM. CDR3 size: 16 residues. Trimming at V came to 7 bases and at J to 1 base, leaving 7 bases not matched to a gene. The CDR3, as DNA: TGTGCCAGCACCCAAACGGGACTAGCGGGGTCCTACGAGCAGTACTTC. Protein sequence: CASTQTGLAGSYEQYF.

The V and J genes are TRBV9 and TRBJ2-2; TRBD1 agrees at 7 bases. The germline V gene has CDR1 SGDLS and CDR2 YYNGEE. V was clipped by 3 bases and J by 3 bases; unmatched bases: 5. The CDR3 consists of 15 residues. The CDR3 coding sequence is TGTGCCAGCAGCGCATCTCAGGGGGACACCGGGGAGCTGTTTTTT. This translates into CASSASQGDTGELFF.

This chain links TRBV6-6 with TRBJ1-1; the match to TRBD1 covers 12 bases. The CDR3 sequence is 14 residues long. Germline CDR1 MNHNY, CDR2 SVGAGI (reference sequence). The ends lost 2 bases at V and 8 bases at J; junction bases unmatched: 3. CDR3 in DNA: TGTGCCAGCAGTTACGGGACAGGGGGCGCCGAAGCTTTCTTT. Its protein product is CASSYGTGGAEAFF.

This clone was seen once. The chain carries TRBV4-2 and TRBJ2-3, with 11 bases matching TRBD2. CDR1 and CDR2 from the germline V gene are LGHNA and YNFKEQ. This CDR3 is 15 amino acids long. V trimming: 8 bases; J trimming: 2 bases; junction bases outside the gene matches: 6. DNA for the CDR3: TGTGCCAGCGGGGCTAGCGGGGGGAACACAGATACGCAGTATTTT. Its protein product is CASGASGGNTDTQYF.

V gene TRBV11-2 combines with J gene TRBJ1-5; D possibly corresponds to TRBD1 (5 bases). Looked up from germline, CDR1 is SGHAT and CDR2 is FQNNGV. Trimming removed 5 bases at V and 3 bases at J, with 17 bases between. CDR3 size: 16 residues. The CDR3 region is CASSRGSAGFNQPQHF. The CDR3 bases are TGTGCCAGCAGCCGGGGGTCGGCCGGTTTCAATCAGCCCCAGCATTTT.

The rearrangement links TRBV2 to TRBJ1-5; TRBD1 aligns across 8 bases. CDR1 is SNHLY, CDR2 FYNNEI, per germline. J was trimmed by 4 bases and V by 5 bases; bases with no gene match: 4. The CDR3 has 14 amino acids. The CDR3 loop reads CASSPDRDNQPQHF. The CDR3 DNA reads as TGTGCCAGCAGTCCGGACAGGGATAATCAGCCCCAGCATTTT. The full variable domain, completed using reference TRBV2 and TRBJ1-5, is EPEVTQTPSHQVTQMGQEVILRCVPISNHLYFYWYRQILGQKVEFLVSFYNNEISEKSEIFDDQFSVERPDGSNFTLKIRSTKLEDSAMYFCASSPDRDNQPQHFGDGTRLSIL.

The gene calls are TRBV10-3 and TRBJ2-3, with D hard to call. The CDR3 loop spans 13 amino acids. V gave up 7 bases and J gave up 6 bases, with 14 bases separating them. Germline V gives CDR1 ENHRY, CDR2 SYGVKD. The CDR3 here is CAIKRSYQDTQYF. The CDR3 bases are TGTGCCATCAAAAGGAGTTACCAGGATACGCAGTATTTT.

The CDR3 loop reads CASSLQTSNEKLFF. The CDR3 nucleotides read TGTGCCAGCAGCCTACAGACAAGTAATGAAAAACTGTTTTTT. The rearrangement joins TRBV7-2 to TRBJ1-4, with D unclear. Germline CDR1 SGHTA, CDR2 FQGNSA. The CDR3 covers 14 residues. V lost 5 bases to trimming and J lost 4 bases, with 11 bases between them.

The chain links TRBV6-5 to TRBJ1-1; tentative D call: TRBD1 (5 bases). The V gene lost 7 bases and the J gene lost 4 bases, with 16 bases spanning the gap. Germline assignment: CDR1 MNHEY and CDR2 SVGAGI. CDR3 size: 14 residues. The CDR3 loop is CASTGPGSPTEAFF. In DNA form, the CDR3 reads TGTGCCAGCACCGGGCCAGGGTCCCCCACTGAAGCTTTCTTT.